The clone carrying this T cell receptor (beta chain) has only a few counts. Its antigen is currently unknown. TCRdb processed the RT-PCR reads anew with MiXCR; each CDR3 protein has one entry. The table has 200,000 to 300,000 distinct CDR3 sequences, 9% to 15% seen once; the top ten hold under 10%. The CDR3 has 16 amino acids. V was trimmed by 3 bases and J by 0 bases, leaving 11 bases between them. Germline CDR1 SEHNR, CDR2 FQNEAQ (reference sequence). The sample belongs to a study of response to subunit inactivated influenza vaccine. Broader study findings: Authors suggested each seasonal flu vaccination may recruit only limited numbers of new T cells.

The sample in question was non-naive T cells sorted from PBMCs, obtained 14 to 15 days before vaccination. The chain combines TRBV7-9 with TRBJ1-4, with D tentatively TRBD1 (5 bases). This receptor was obtained from a man aged 50 to 59 who received an inactivated influenza vaccine. DNA for the CDR3: TGTGCCAGCAGCTTCTACCAGGGACCAACTAATGAAAAACTGTTTTTT. Translated: CASSFYQGPTNEKLFF.